This T cell receptor beta chain was recovered during a study of T cells after yellow fever vaccination. Trimming at V came to 4 bases and at J to 0 bases, leaving 8 bases not matched to a gene. The germline CDR1 and CDR2 sequences are MGHRA and YSYEKL. The CDR3 is made up of 17 amino acids. This clonotype occurred a few times. Its antigen is currently unknown. One entry per CDR3 protein results from TCRdb running MiXCR on the 5' RACE reads. The table includes 350,000 to 450,000 distinct CDR3 sequences, approximately 19% detected once. General study results and limits: Some clonotypes, a small share, were shared between CD4 and CD8 compartments. Reappearance after the booster was seen for most primary-vaccination clones, at 95% to 96% CD4 and around 90% CD8.

Sequencing was performed on PBMCs, taken before the yellow fever booster vaccination. This chain connects TRBV4-1 to TRBJ1-5, with 8 positions matching TRBD1. This clonotype originated in a man between 18 and 35 years old who received the YFV17D yellow fever vaccine. In DNA, the CDR3 is TGCGCCAGCAGCCGCGCTTCGACAGGGGATAGCAATCAGCCCCAGCATTTT. As protein: CASSRASTGDSNQPQHF.